Listed below are T cell receptor beta chains from one sample, sequenced in a study of blood T cell repertoires in COVID-19. The protocol was immunoSEQ multiplex PCR, while the TCRdb copy is restricted to in-frame clones and leaves out a portion. Here the sample spans around 170,000 clones, 85% to 95% being singletons. Sequenced material: peripheral blood. Receptor source: a man aged 45-65 years with acute or convalescent COVID-19. CDR3s include the opening cysteine and the closing phenylalanine or tryptophan. A D gene is named only where the DNA matches it firmly. A row's size may be missing; if present it is once, few, many or a size class.

j_call v_call clone_size d_call cdr3_nt cdr3_aa
TRBJ2-3 TRBV5-1 - - TGCGCCAGCAGCCCGGACACGTCTAGCACAGATACGCAGTATTTT CASSPDTSSTDTQYF
TRBJ1-2 TRBV4-3 - - TGCGCCAGCAGCCTGTGGGGGGGCGACTATGGCTACACCTTC CASSLWGGDYGYTF
TRBJ2-1 TRBV5-1 - TRBD2 TGCGCCAGCAGCTTAGCGGGAGAAGCGGTCTACAATGAGCAGTTCTTC CASSLAGEAVYNEQFF
TRBJ2-1 TRBV4-2 - TRBD2 TGTGCCAGCAGCCAAGATCAGTTTAGCGGGGGGGCAAGTGAGCAGTTCTTC CASSQDQFSGGASEQFF
TRBJ1-6 TRBV6-5 - TRBD1 TGTGCCAGCAGTTATCAAAGACAGGGAAATTCACCCCTCCACTTT CASSYQRQGNSPLHF
TRBJ2-2 TRBV7-2 - - TGTGCCAGCAGCTTTCAGGGGACCTTGGGCGGGGAGCTGTTTTTT CASSFQGTLGGELFF
TRBJ2-5 TRBV23-1 - - TGCGCCAGCAGTCAATCGGGATCAGGGGCGTGGGAGACCCAGTACTTC CASSQSGSGAWETQYF
TRBJ2-5 TRBV6-2/TRBV6-3 few TRBD1 TGTGCCAGCAGTGGACAGGGGCAGACCCAGTACTTC CASSGQGQTQYF
TRBJ2-1 TRBV6-4 once - TGTGCCAGCAGTGACTGGGGGGGCGCTTACAATGAGCAGTTCTTC CASSDWGGAYNEQFF
TRBJ1-2 TRBV18 - TRBD1 TGTGCCAGCTCACCACGGGACAGGCATGGCTACACCTTC CASSPRDRHGYTF
TRBJ1-1 TRBV2 - TRBD1 TGTGCCAGCACGGGACAGGTGAACACTGAAGCTTTCTTT CASTGQVNTEAFF